This T cell receptor (beta chain) was identified during a study of blood T cell repertoires in COVID-19. Study overall: Acute and convalescent COVID-19 samples came from the United States, Italy and Spain.

Before being deemed recovered, Cohort 3 donors had two negative PCRs, clearance, or symptom resolution. The germline V gene encodes CDR1 LNHDA and CDR2 SQIVND (reference sequence). The CDR3 runs 16 residues. Trimming removed 8 bases at V and 10 bases at J, with 29 bases between. Method: immunoSEQ multiplex PCR; TCRdb's copy keeps in-frame clones and lacks some. This sample has a few hundred thousand clones, with under 90% found just once. This clone was observed a few times. This chain links TRBV19 with TRBJ1-1; a possible D gene is TRBD1 (5 bases). The clonotype comes from a young man who had recovered from COVID-19. Sequencing was carried out using PBMCs or T cells enriched from blood (not recorded which). CDR3 loop: CASHHWSQGGHLGAFF. The CDR3 DNA reads TGTGCCAGTCATCACTGGAGTCAGGGCGGCCATCTGGGAGCTTTCTTT.